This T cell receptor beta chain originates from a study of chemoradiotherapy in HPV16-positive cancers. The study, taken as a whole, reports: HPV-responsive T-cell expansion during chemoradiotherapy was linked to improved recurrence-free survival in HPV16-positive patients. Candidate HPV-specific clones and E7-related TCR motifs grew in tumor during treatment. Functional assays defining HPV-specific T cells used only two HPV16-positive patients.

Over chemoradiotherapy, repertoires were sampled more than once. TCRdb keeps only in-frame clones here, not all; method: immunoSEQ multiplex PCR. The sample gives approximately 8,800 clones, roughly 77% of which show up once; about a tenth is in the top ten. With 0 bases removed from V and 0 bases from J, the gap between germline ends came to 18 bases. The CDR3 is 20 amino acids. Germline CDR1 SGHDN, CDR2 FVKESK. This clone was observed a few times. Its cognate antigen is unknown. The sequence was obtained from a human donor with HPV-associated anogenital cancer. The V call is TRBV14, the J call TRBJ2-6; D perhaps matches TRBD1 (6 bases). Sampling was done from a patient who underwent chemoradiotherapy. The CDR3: CASSQDLGGGVSSGANVLTF. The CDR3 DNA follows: TGTGCCAGCAGCCAAGATCTAGGGGGTGGAGTAAGCTCTGGGGCCAACGTCCTGACTTTC.